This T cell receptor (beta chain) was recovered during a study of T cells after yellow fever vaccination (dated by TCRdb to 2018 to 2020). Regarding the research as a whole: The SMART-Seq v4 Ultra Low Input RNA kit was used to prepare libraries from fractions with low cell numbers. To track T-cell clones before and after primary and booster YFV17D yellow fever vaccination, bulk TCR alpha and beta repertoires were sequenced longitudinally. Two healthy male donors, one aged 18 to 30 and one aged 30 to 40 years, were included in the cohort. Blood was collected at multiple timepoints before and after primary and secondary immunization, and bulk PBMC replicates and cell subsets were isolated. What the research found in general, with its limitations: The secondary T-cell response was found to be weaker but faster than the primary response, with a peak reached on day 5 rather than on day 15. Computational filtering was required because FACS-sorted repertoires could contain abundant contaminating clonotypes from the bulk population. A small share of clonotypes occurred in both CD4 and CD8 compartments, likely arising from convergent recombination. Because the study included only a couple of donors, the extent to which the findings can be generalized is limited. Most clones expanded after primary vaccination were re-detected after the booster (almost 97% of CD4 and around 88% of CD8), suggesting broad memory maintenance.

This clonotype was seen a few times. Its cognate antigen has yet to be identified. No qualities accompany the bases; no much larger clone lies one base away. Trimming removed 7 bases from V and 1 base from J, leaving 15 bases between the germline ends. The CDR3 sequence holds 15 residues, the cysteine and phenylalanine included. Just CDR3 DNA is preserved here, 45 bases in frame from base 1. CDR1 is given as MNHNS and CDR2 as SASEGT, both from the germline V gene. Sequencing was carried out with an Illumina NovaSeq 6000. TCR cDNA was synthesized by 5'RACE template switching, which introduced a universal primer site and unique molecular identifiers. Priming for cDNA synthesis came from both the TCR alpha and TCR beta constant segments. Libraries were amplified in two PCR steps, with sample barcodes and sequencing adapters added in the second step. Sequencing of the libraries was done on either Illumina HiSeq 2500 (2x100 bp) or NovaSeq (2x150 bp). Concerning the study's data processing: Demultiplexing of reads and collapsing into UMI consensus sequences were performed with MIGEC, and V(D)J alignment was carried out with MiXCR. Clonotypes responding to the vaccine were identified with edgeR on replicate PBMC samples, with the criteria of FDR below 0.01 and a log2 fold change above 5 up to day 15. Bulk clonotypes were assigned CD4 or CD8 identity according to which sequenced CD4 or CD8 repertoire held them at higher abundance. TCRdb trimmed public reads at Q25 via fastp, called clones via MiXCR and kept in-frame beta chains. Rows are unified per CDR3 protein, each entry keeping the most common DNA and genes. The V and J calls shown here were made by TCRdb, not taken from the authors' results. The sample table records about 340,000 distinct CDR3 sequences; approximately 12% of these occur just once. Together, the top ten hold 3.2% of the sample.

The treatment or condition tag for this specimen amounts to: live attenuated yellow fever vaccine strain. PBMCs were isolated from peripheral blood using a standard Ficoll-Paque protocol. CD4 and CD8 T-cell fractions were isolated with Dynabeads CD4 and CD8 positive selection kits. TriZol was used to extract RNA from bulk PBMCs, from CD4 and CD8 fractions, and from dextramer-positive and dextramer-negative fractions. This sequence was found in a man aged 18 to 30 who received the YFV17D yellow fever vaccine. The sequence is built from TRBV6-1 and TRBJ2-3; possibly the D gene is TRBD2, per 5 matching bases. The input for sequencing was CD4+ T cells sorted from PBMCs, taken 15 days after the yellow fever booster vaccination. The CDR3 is CASTGVPPRTDTQYF. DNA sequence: TGTGCCAGCACCGGGGTGCCCCCTCGCACAGATACGCAGTATTTT.